This passage covers 25 T cell receptor beta chains from one sample sequenced in a study of blood T cells in healthy people across ages. A second about 6 to 11 cycle PCR used barcoded and J-beta primers. In TCRdb, the 5' RACE reads were re-called with MiXCR into one record per CDR3 protein. The profile covers approximately 680,000 distinct CDR3 sequences, with roughly 32% appearing a single time and approximately 15% taken by the ten largest. Sequencing was done on a sample of blood. These receptors were obtained from a woman of 80 years or more in good health.

Comment on this clonotype: One end of the junction fails to match germline, which may point to a read error. The chain recombines TRBV6-2 or TRBV6-3 with TRBJ2-3; the D is unclear. The CDR3 consists of 14 residues. Germline CDR1 reads MNHEY; CDR2 reads SVGEGT. CDR3 DNA sequence: TGTGCCAGCAGTCGCGAACAAAAGGCAGATACGCGGTATTTT. Translation: CASSREQKADTRYF.

The chain employs TRBV25-1 and TRBJ1-1; D is possibly TRBD1 (6 bases). The CDR3 is 12 amino acids. From germline, CDR1 is MGHDK and CDR2 SYGVNS. V dropped 6 bases and J dropped 10 bases, with 15 bases sitting between them. The CDR3 protein is CASREGGKGAFF. The DNA of the CDR3 is TGTGCCAGCAGGGAGGGGGGTAAGGGAGCTTTCTTT.

As concerns this clonotype: With a much larger clone just one base away, this may be a read error. The chain combines TRBV6-5 with TRBJ1-6; D ambiguous. Looked up from germline, CDR1 is MNHEY and CDR2 is SVGAGI. CDR3 length: 14 amino acids. The DNA of the CDR3 is TGTGCCTGCAGAAAGAGCTCCTATAATTCACCCCTCCACTTT. This codes for CACRKSSYNSPLHF.

This clonotype was observed a few times. This chain uses TRBV28 with TRBJ2-1, with D unclear. The CDR3 runs 18 residues. The germline V gene has CDR1 MDHEN and CDR2 SYDVKM. The V and J ends lost 4 bases and 7 bases respectively, with 26 bases between them. The CDR3 spells CASSSTAIVRRFQNEQFF. The CDR3 bases are TGTGCCAGCAGTTCCACGGCCATAGTAAGACGCTTTCAGAATGAGCAGTTCTTC.

CDR3 loop: CASSVGAGYNEQFF. The CDR3 DNA reads as TGTGCCAGCAGCGTAGGGGCAGGTTACAATGAGCAGTTCTTC. This chain uses TRBV9 with TRBJ2-1; D gene ambiguous. This CDR3 has 14 residues. Looked up from germline, CDR1 is SGDLS and CDR2 is YYNGEE. V lost 0 bases and J 4 bases, leaving 8 bases between the germline ends.

The V gene is TRBV28, the J gene TRBJ2-2; 7 bases align to TRBD2. CDR1 MDHEN and CDR2 SYDVKM come from the germline V gene. The CDR3 consists of 15 residues. V lost 3 bases, J lost 7 bases, and 8 bases stayed unmatched. The CDR3 loop is CASSLSGAGVGELFF. The CDR3 nucleotides read TGTGCCAGCAGTTTGAGCGGGGCGGGTGTCGGGGAGCTGTTTTTT.

This clonotype was counted at least ten times. The chain has TRBV6-2 or TRBV6-3 and TRBJ2-1; 10 bases align to TRBD2. There are 15 residues in the CDR3. Germline lookup yields CDR1 MNHEY and CDR2 SVGEGT. V lost 8 bases, J lost 6 bases, and 10 bases stayed unmatched. The CDR3 protein is CASGLSSGGLNEQFF. As DNA, the CDR3 is TGTGCCAGCGGCCTATCTAGCGGGGGCCTCAATGAGCAGTTCTTC.

This clonotype was observed at least ten times. V gene TRBV5-1 combines with J gene TRBJ1-6; 9 nucleotides agree with TRBD1. CDR3 size: 17 residues. The germline V gene has CDR1 SGHRS and CDR2 YFSETQ. V lost 4 bases and J lost 0; bases outside the gene matches: 5. CDR3 sequence (DNA): TGCGCCAGCAGCAGCGGACAGGGGAGCTCCTATAATTCACCCCTCCACTTT. Translated, it gives CASSSGQGSSYNSPLHF.

The chain employs TRBV30 and TRBJ2-3; 9 bases align to TRBD2. CDR3 length: 16 residues. Looked up from germline, CDR1 is GTSNPN and CDR2 is SVGIG (reference sequence). Trimming cost V 5 bases and J 0 bases; bases outside gene matches: 9. CDR3 loop: CAWLAQRGASTDTQYF. The CDR3 nucleotides are TGTGCCTGGCTAGCCCAGCGGGGGGCGAGCACAGATACGCAGTATTTT.

The CDR3 sequence is CSAASGGATYNEQFF. CDR3 coding DNA: TGCAGTGCGGCTAGCGGGGGGGCCACCTACAATGAGCAGTTCTTC. The chain employs TRBV20-1 and TRBJ2-1; 12 nucleotides agree with TRBD2. After removal of 6 bases from V and 2 bases from J, the junction contained 5 bases not matched to a gene. CDR1 and CDR2 (germline): DFQATT, SNEGSKA (reference sequence). The CDR3 is made up of 15 amino acids.

This clonotype was seen more than once but under ten times. The chain couples TRBV20-1 to TRBJ2-1; 8 bases map to TRBD2. The V gene end was trimmed by 2 bases and the J gene end by 8 bases; junction bases not matched to a gene: 2. Germline CDR1 is DFQATT and CDR2 is SNEGSKA (reference sequence). The CDR3 runs to 12 residues. The CDR3 here is CSARRGGDEQFF. DNA for the CDR3: TGCAGTGCTAGACGGGGGGGCGATGAGCAGTTCTTC.

This chain joins TRBV20-1 and TRBJ2-3; 11 nucleotides align to TRBD2. The CDR3 length is 17 residues. V lost 5 bases and J lost 2; bases outside the gene matches: 12. Germline V lookup: CDR1 DFQATT, CDR2 SNEGSKA (reference sequence). CDR3 in amino acids: CSALSRASGGNTDTQYF. As DNA, the CDR3 is TGCAGTGCTCTATCGAGAGCTAGCGGGGGGAACACAGATACGCAGTATTTT.

This clonotype appeared many times. This rearrangement joins TRBV7-3 to TRBJ2-5; a weak D match, TRBD1 (6 bases). V lost 1 base and J lost 2, with 23 bases in between. The CDR3 totals 19 residues. Per the germline V gene, CDR1 is SGHTA and CDR2 is FQGTGA. The CDR3 sequence: CASSLRGRSELTIQETQYF. Here the CDR3 DNA reads TGTGCCAGCAGCTTAAGGGGGCGGTCAGAATTAACGATACAAGAGACCCAGTACTTC.

The genes are TRBV20-1 and TRBJ2-1; tentatively, D is TRBD2 (7 bases). Looked up from germline, CDR1 is DFQATT and CDR2 is SNEGSKA (reference sequence). Trimming stripped 8 bases from V and 9 bases from J, with 14 bases between. The CDR3 sequence is 11 residues long. CDR3 in amino acids: CSPQGGGEQFF. Here the CDR3 DNA reads TGCAGTCCCCAGGGAGGGGGTGAGCAGTTCTTC.

At least ten counts were recorded for this clonotype. The CDR3 spells CASSELGRGAYEQYF. The CDR3 nucleotides read TGTGCCAGCAGTGAACTCGGCAGGGGGGCGTACGAGCAGTACTTC. This chain joins TRBV6-1 and TRBJ2-7; tentatively, D is TRBD1 (7 bases). Trimming pared 2 bases from V and 4 bases from J, leaving 15 bases between. Germline CDR1 and CDR2: MNHNS and SASEGT. The CDR3 has 15 amino acids.

The sample holds many counts of this clonotype. For the CDR3, the DNA is TGTGCCAGCAGCTTAGCGGTCGGTAACGATGAGCAGTTCTTC. Translated: CASSLAVGNDEQFF. The chain uses TRBV7-2 and TRBJ2-1; D is uncertain. CDR3 length equals 14 residues. Germline V gives CDR1 SGHTA, CDR2 FQGNSA. The V and J ends lost 0 bases and 8 bases respectively, with 11 bases between them.

Remarks on this clonotype: A much larger clone differs from this one at a single base, so this may be a read error. This chain joins TRBV13 and TRBJ2-1; the match to TRBD1 covers 11 bases. Germline lookup yields CDR1 PRHDT and CDR2 FYEKMQ (reference sequence). There are 18 residues in the CDR3. Trimming removed 5 bases from V and 3 bases from J; junction bases left unmatched: 12. This CDR3 is CASSLDRGRAIFYNEQFF. CDR3 nucleotides: TGTGCCAGCAGCCTGGACAGGGGGCGCGCGATTTTCTACAATGAGCAGTTCTTC.

Note on this clonotype: Mismatch with germline at one junction end may stem from a read error. V gene TRBV3-1 combines with J gene TRBJ2-5; a possible D gene is TRBD1 (6 bases). This CDR3 has 14 amino acids. Germline CDR1 LGHDT, CDR2 YNNKEL (reference sequence). CDR3 residues: CAGSQVEGVQIQYF. As DNA, the CDR3 is TGTGCCGGCAGCCAAGTAGAGGGGGTACAGATCCAGTACTTC.

The chain carries TRBV5-6 and TRBJ2-5; TRBD1 is a possible D gene (6 bases). The CDR3 has 14 amino acids. CDR1 and CDR2 (germline): SGHDT, YYEEEE. Trimming removed 4 bases at V and 1 base at J, with 11 bases between. The CDR3 DNA reads as TGTGCCAGCAGCCATACAGGGACCCAAGAGACCCAGTACTTC. Translating gives CASSHTGTQETQYF.

This clonotype was observed a handful of times. The genes are TRBV12-3 or TRBV12-4 and TRBJ1-2; the D is unclear. Trimming cost V 6 bases and J 4 bases, with 15 bases left between them. This CDR3 contains 14 residues. CDR3 DNA sequence: TGTGCCAGCAGGGCGAGAGGGCAGTCCTATGGCTACACCTTC. Its translation is CASRARGQSYGYTF.

This chain connects TRBV5-1 to TRBJ2-5; TRBD1 aligns across 8 bases. J lost 5 bases, V lost 4 bases, and 7 bases had no gene match. Germline assignment: CDR1 SGHRS and CDR2 YFSETQ. This CDR3 has 14 residues. The CDR3 region is CASSQDRVGETQYF. DNA of the CDR3: TGCGCCAGCAGCCAGGACAGGGTAGGGGAGACCCAGTACTTC.

The CDR3 sequence: CASSYGGQTEAFF. CDR3 coding DNA: TGTGCCAGCAGTTACGGGGGGCAGACTGAAGCTTTCTTT. V and J are TRBV12-3 or TRBV12-4 and TRBJ1-1, with D perhaps TRBD1 (6 bases). The length of the CDR3 is 13 residues. Trimming took 4 bases from V and 5 from J, leaving 11 bases between them.

This clonotype has a count of ten or more. V and J are TRBV6-6 and TRBJ2-5; D is perhaps TRBD2 (5 bases). CDR1 MNHNY and CDR2 SVGAGI come from the germline V gene (reference sequence). Trimming cost V 2 bases and J 4 bases, with 11 bases left between them. The CDR3 covers 14 residues. Here the CDR3 reads CASSYEGDRETQYF. Written as DNA, the CDR3 is TGTGCCAGCAGTTACGAGGGAGACCGAGAGACCCAGTACTTC.

The chain combines TRBV7-2 with TRBJ1-3; TRBD1 agrees at 9 bases. CDR3 length equals 17 residues. Germline V CDR1 and CDR2: SGHTA, FQGNSA. V was pared by 5 bases and J by 0 bases, with 8 bases of the junction left unmatched. The CDR3 loop reads CASSTKQGALSGNTIYF. The CDR3 DNA sequence: TGTGCCAGCAGCACCAAACAGGGGGCCCTCTCTGGAAACACCATATATTTT.

At least ten counts were recorded for this clonotype. The chain joins TRBV7-9 to TRBJ2-3, with 8 bases matching TRBD2. V lost 1 base, J lost 2 bases, and 2 bases stayed unmatched. Germline assignment: CDR1 SEHNR and CDR2 FQNEAQ (reference sequence). The CDR3 totals 15 residues. The CDR3 DNA reads TGTGCCAGCAGCTTAGGCGGGGGGCCCACAGATACGCAGTATTTT. Amino acids: CASSLGGGPTDTQYF.